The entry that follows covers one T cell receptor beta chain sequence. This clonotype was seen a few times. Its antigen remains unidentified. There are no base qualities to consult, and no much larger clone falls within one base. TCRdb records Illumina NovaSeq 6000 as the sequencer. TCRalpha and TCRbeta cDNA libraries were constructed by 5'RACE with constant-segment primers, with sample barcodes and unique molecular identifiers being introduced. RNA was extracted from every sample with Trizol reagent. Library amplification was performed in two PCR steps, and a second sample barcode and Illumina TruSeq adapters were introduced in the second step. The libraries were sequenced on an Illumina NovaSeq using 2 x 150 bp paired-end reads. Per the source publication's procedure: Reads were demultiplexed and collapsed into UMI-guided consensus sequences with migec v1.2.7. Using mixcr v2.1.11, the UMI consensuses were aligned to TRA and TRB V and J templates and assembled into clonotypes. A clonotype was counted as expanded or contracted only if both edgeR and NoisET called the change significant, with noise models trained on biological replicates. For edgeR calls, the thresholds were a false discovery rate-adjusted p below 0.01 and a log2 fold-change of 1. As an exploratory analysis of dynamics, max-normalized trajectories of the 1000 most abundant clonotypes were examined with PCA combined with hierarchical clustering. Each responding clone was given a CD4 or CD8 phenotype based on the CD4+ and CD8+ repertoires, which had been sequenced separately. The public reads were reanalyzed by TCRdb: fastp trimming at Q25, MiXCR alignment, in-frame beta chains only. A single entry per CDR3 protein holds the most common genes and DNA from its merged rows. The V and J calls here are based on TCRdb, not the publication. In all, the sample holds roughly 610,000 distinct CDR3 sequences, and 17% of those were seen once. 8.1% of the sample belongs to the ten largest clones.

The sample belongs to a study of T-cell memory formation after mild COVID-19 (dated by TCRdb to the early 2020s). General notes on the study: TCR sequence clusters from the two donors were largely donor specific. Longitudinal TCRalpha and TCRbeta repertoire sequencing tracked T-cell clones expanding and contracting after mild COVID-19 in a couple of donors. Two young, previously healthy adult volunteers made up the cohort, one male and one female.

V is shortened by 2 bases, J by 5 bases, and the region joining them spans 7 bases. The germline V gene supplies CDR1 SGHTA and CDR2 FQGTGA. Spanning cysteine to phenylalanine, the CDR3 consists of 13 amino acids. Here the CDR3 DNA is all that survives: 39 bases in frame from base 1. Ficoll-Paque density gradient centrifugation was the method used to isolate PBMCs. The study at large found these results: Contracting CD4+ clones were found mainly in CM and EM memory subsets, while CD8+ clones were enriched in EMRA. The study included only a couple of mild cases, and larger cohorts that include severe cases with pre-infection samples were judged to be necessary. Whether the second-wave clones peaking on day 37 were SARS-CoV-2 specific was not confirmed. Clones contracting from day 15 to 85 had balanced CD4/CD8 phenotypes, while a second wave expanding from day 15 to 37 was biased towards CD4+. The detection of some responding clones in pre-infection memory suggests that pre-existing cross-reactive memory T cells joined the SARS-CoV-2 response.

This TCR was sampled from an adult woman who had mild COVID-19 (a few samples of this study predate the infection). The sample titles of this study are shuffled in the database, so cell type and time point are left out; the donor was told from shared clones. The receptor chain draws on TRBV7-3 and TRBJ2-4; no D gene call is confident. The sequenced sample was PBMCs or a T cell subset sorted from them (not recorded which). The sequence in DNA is TGTGCCAGCAGCTTAGGTCCCCAAAACATTCAGTACTTC. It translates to CASSLGPQNIQYF. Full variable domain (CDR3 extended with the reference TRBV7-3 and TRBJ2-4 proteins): GAGVSQTPSNKVTEKGKYVELRCDPISGHTALYWYRQSLGQGPEFLIYFQGTGAADDSGLPNDRFFAVRPEGSVSTLKIQRTERGDSAVYLCASSLGPQNIQYFGAGTRLSVL.